This entry lists 27 T cell receptor beta chains sequenced from one sample in a study of T cell repertoires in cytomegalovirus infection. TCRdb used MiXCR to reprocess the reads, holding one entry per CDR3 protein. The sample comprises some 700,000 distinct CDR3 sequences, about 33% of which are singletons, and 18% rests with the top ten. No antigen has been identified for these receptors. Material: cultured PBMCs, obtained from culture after CMV antigen stimulation. These TCRs come from a human donor in good health (CMV status not recorded). Some clones in this sample may be carry-over from other donors' samples.

As regards this clonotype: At one end, the junction sequence differs from germline, possibly due to a read error. CDR3 nucleotide sequence: TGTGCCACCAGCATCCTAGCGGGGGGGCTTAATGAGCAGTTCTTC. Translated: CATSILAGGLNEQFF. The genes are TRBV7-6 and TRBJ2-1, with TRBD2 identical over 12 bases. The length of the CDR3 is 15 residues. In germline, CDR1 is SGHVS, CDR2 FNYEAQ.

This clonotype was recorded a few times. The chain joins TRBV4-3 to TRBJ1-1; D ambiguous. Trimming left V 3 bases short and J 8 bases short, with 16 bases between. Germline values: CDR1 LGHNA, CDR2 YSLEER. The CDR3 is made up of 14 amino acids. CDR3 bases: TGCGCCAGCAGCCAGGCTGGAGAGGTTGACGAAGCTTTCTTT. It specifies CASSQAGEVDEAFF.

This sequence joins TRBV3-1 and TRBJ2-1, with D unclear. The CDR3 is 13 residues long. Trimming cost V 2 bases and J 2 bases, with 4 bases left between them. Germline-derived CDR1 and CDR2 are LGHDT and YNNKEL (reference sequence). The CDR3, as DNA: TGTGCCAGCAGCCAACCTGCCTACAATGAGCAGTTCTTC. This codes for CASSQPAYNEQFF.

This clonotype was observed a single time. V and J are TRBV4-2 and TRBJ1-2; no clear D. The CDR3 is 16 amino acids. V lost 0 bases to trimming and J lost 7 bases, with 18 bases between them. In germline, CDR1 is LGHNA, CDR2 YNFKEQ. The CDR3 nucleotides read TGTGCCAGCAGCCAAGATGTGTACGGGTCTCGTCCTGGCTACACCTTC. Translated: CASSQDVYGSRPGYTF.

This clonotype has a handful of counts. CDR3 protein: CASSYSGQGSSPLHF. The CDR3 nucleotides are TGTGCCAGCAGTTACTCTGGACAGGGGAGTTCACCCCTCCACTTT. The chain has TRBV6-5 and TRBJ1-6, with 9 bases fitting TRBD1. Germline trimming cut 0 bases from V and 9 bases from J; bases unmatched to any gene: 3. This CDR3 contains 15 residues. CDR1 and CDR2 (germline): MNHEY, SVGAGI.

This clonotype appeared many times. This CDR3 reads CASSSSLGEGIYEQYF. CDR3 nucleotide sequence: TGTGCCAGCAGCTCAAGTCTCGGGGAAGGGATCTACGAGCAGTACTTC. This chain links TRBV7-2 with TRBJ2-7; tentatively, D is TRBD2 (5 bases). The length of the CDR3 is 16 residues. The germline CDR1 and CDR2 sequences are SGHTA and FQGNSA. The V gene lost 4 bases and the J gene lost 3 bases, with 19 bases spanning the gap. Drawing the rest from reference TRBV7-2 and TRBJ2-7, the complete variable domain is GAGVSQSPSNKVTEKGKDVELRCDPISGHTALYWYRQSLGQGLEFLIYFQGNSAPDKSGLPSDRFSAERTGGSVSTLTIQRTQQEDSAVYLCASSSSLGEGIYEQYFGPGTRLTVT.

This clonotype has only a few counts. The V gene is TRBV6-2 or TRBV6-3, the J gene TRBJ1-1; D possibly corresponds to TRBD1 (5 bases). The CDR3 totals 15 residues. Trimming removed 6 bases from V and 4 bases from J, with 18 bases in between. Per germline, CDR1 MNHEY and CDR2 SVGEGT. CDR3 sequence (DNA): TGTGCCAGCAGCCACCCTAGGGGAGGTACCACTGAAGCTTTCTTT. Translation gives CASSHPRGGTTEAFF.

The chain uses TRBV5-4 and TRBJ2-1, with TRBD2 identical over 14 bases. The length of the CDR3 is 17 residues. The V gene end was trimmed by 4 bases and the J gene end by 7 bases; junction bases not matched to a gene: 10. CDR1 and CDR2 (germline): SGHNT, YYREEE (reference sequence). DNA of the CDR3: TGTGCCAGCAGCCCCCAGACTAGCGGGAGGGCCGAGAATGAGCAGTTCTTC. Translated: CASSPQTSGRAENEQFF.

The chain links TRBV5-4 to TRBJ2-5; 7 positions match TRBD1. This CDR3 region has 14 residues. The junction had 2 bases not matched to a gene; V was cut back by 3 bases and J by 0 bases. In germline, CDR1 is SGHNT, CDR2 YYREEE (reference sequence). The CDR3 is CASSWGQNQETQYF. The CDR3 nucleotides read TGTGCCAGCAGCTGGGGACAGAACCAAGAGACCCAGTACTTC.

The V and J genes are TRBV19 and TRBJ1-5; possibly TRBD1 for D (6 bases). The germline gives CDR1 LNHDA, CDR2 SQIVND (reference sequence). With 9 bases removed from V and 3 bases from J, the gap between germline ends came to 12 bases. The CDR3 is 13 residues long. This CDR3 reads CASPHRVNQPQHF. Written as DNA, the CDR3 is TGTGCCAGCCCTCACAGGGTCAATCAGCCCCAGCATTTT.

Concerning this clonotype: A much larger clone differs from this one at a single base, so this may be a read error. V is TRBV7-9 and J is TRBJ2-1, with TRBD2 matching 13 bases. The CDR3 is 14 amino acids. Per the germline V gene, CDR1 is SEHNR and CDR2 is FQNEAQ (reference sequence). The CDR3 DNA follows: TGTACCAGCAGCTTGGGACTAGCGGGGAATGAGCAGTTCTTC. This encodes CTSSLGLAGNEQFF.

The chain carries TRBV20-1 and TRBJ1-4; D gene ambiguous. V lost 5 bases, J lost 3 bases, and 13 bases lay in between. The germline CDR1 and CDR2 sequences are DFQATT and SNEGSKA (reference sequence). The CDR3 has 14 amino acids. CDR3 sequence reads: CSAGPGAANEKLFF. The CDR3 region has the DNA TGCAGTGCTGGCCCTGGAGCTGCTAATGAAAAACTGTTTTTT.

This clonotype was seen at least ten times. The CDR3 spells CASKQGGQRTQYF. As DNA, the CDR3 is TGTGCCAGTAAACAGGGAGGACAACGGACCCAGTACTTC. V and J are TRBV7-8 and TRBJ2-5; D tentatively reads TRBD1 or TRBD2 (6 bases each). CDR3 length equals 13 residues. With 9 bases removed from V and 7 bases from J, the gap between germline ends came to 18 bases. Germline CDR1 SGHVS, CDR2 FQNEAQ. Supplemented by reference TRBV7-8 and TRBJ2-5, the full variable domain reads GAGVSQSPRYKVAKRGQDVALRCDPISGHVSLFWYQQALGQGPEFLTYFQNEAQLDKSGLPSDRFFAERPEGSVSTLKIQRTQQEDSAVYLCASKQGGQRTQYFGPGTRLLVL.

Only a few counts were recorded for this clonotype. The chain links TRBV18 to TRBJ1-5, with D unclear. CDR1 and CDR2 from the germline V gene are KGHSH and LQKENI. The V end was cut by 2 bases, the J end by 2 bases, with 13 bases between. This CDR3 is 16 amino acids long. The CDR3 protein is CASSPTRTVGNQPQHF. CDR3 bases: TGTGCCAGCTCACCAACGCGGACCGTGGGCAATCAGCCCCAGCATTTT.

This clonotype was recorded at least ten times. The V and J genes are TRBV7-2 and TRBJ1-2; no definite D call. The germline V and J ends were trimmed by 4 bases and 4 bases, with 22 bases remaining between them. The CDR3 spans 17 residues. Germline V gene data show CDR1 as SGHTA and CDR2 as FQGNSA. CDR3 region: CASSYPLDGARFYGYTF. The CDR3 DNA is TGTGCCAGCAGCTACCCTCTGGACGGCGCCCGTTTCTATGGCTACACCTTC.

As regards this clonotype: This may be a read error: a much more frequent sequence differs by one nucleotide. This chain uses TRBV7-2 with TRBJ2-3; D is ambiguous. The CDR3 is 15 residues long. V was shortened by 5 bases and J by 0 bases, with 12 bases between the two germline ends. CDR1 is SGHTA and CDR2 is FQGNSA in the germline V gene. The CDR3 spells CTSSPAAPSTDTQYF. The CDR3 DNA sequence: TGTACCAGCAGCCCGGCGGCGCCTAGCACAGATACGCAGTATTTT.

This clonotype was picked up one time. The chain uses TRBV12-3 or TRBV12-4 and TRBJ2-5; 9 nucleotides agree with TRBD1. Trimming cost V 5 bases and J 3 bases; bases outside gene matches: 13. The CDR3 loop spans 17 amino acids. CDR3 protein: CASSLYTTGTGKETQYF. The CDR3 DNA is TGTGCCAGCAGTCTCTACACTACCGGGACAGGGAAAGAGACCCAGTACTTC.

As regards this clonotype: With a much larger clone just one base away, this may be a read error. The chain employs TRBV28 and TRBJ2-3; tentative D call: TRBD2 (5 bases). Per germline, CDR1 MDHEN and CDR2 SYDVKM. The CDR3 loop spans 13 amino acids. V was trimmed by 4 bases and J by 10 bases, leaving 15 bases between them. CDR3 bases: TGTGCCAGCAGTTCCGGATCAGGAGGTGCGCAGTATTTT. Translation gives CASSSGSGGAQYF.

This clonotype was counted between two and nine times. The chain combines TRBV7-8 with TRBJ2-7; D may be TRBD2 (7 bases). The CDR3 runs 17 residues. Germline V CDR1 and CDR2: SGHVS, FQNEAQ. Deletions cut 2 bases from V and 4 bases from J, with 21 bases between. The CDR3 region has the DNA TGTGCCAGCAGCTTACCGCTCAGGGGAGGGTTTACGTACGAGCAGTACTTC. Amino acids: CASSLPLRGGFTYEQYF.

Only a few counts were recorded for this clonotype. The gene calls are TRBV12-3 or TRBV12-4 and TRBJ2-1; 15 nucleotides match TRBD2. The CDR3 runs 17 residues. J was trimmed by 4 bases and V by 6 bases; bases with no gene match: 7. The CDR3 here is CASSLRTSGREYNEQFF. CDR3 coding DNA: TGTGCCAGCAGCCTCCGGACTAGCGGGAGGGAGTACAATGAGCAGTTCTTC.

This chain connects TRBV6-1 to TRBJ1-4; 7 bases align to TRBD1. J gave up 4 bases and V 3 bases, and 5 bases lay outside the gene matches. The CDR3 is made up of 15 amino acids. The V gene's germline CDR1 is MNHNS and CDR2 SASEGT. The CDR3 loop is CASSDPGQINEKLFF. As DNA, the CDR3 is TGTGCCAGCAGTGATCCGGGACAGATTAATGAAAAACTGTTTTTT.

The chain recombines TRBV7-2 with TRBJ2-5; D gene uncertain. Germline values: CDR1 SGHTA, CDR2 FQGNSA. The CDR3 is 14 residues long. Trimming left V 2 bases short and J 5 bases short, with 12 bases between. CDR3 bases: TGTGCCAGCAGCTTAATGACGACCGAGGAGACCCAGTACTTC. Translated, it gives CASSLMTTEETQYF. Drawing the rest from reference TRBV7-2 and TRBJ2-5, the complete variable domain is GAGVSQSPSNKVTEKGKDVELRCDPISGHTALYWYRQSLGQGLEFLIYFQGNSAPDKSGLPSDRFSAERTGGSVSTLTIQRTQQEDSAVYLCASSLMTTEETQYFGPGTRLLVL.

This clonotype was seen more than once but under ten times. Written as DNA, the CDR3 is TGTGCCAGCAGTTCCGCCGACCCCCGGGACAGGGCCTCCTACGAGCAGTACTTC. It is translated as CASSSADPRDRASYEQYF. The chain employs TRBV7-6 and TRBJ2-7, with TRBD1 matching over 9 bases. The CDR3 covers 18 residues. Germline CDR1 and CDR2: SGHVS and FNYEAQ. Trimming removed 6 bases from V and 0 bases from J; junction bases left unmatched: 15.

This clonotype was found once. This chain joins TRBV28 and TRBJ1-1; D gene unclear. Germline assignment: CDR1 MDHEN and CDR2 SYDVKM. The V end lost 2 bases, the J end lost 4 bases, and 5 bases lay between the germline ends. The CDR3 spans 12 residues. The CDR3 protein is CASSLATTEAFF. The CDR3 DNA reads TGTGCCAGCAGTTTAGCTACCACTGAAGCTTTCTTT.

This clonotype was found many times. V gene TRBV7-2 combines with J gene TRBJ1-4; D is unresolved. V lost 4 bases, J lost 8 bases, and 11 bases lay in between. Germline values: CDR1 SGHTA, CDR2 FQGNSA. CDR3 length equals 13 residues. The CDR3 here is CASSSSPGEKLFF. CDR3 bases: TGTGCCAGCAGCTCCTCCCCCGGGGAAAAACTGTTTTTT.

The chain's CDR3 is CSARETGTGHGYTF. Here the CDR3 DNA reads TGCAGTGCTAGAGAAACCGGGACAGGTCATGGCTACACCTTC. The chain couples TRBV20-1 to TRBJ1-2; 8 bases match TRBD1. Germline trimming cut 0 bases from V and 6 bases from J; bases unmatched to any gene: 6. Germline assignment: CDR1 DFQATT and CDR2 SNEGSKA (reference sequence). This CDR3 contains 14 residues.

This clonotype came up a few times. The chain employs TRBV5-1 and TRBJ2-5; 10 bases are shared with TRBD2. V gave up 4 bases and J gave up 3 bases; unmatched junction bases: 6. This CDR3 has 15 amino acids. CDR1 and CDR2 from the germline V gene are SGHRS and YFSETQ. CDR3 in amino acids: CASSLKLAGEETQYF. The CDR3 DNA reads as TGCGCCAGCAGCCTTAAGCTAGCGGGGGAAGAGACCCAGTACTTC.